This T cell receptor beta chain stems from a study of cytomegalovirus exposure and HLA in healthy donors. Healthy bone marrow donors made up the donors. PCR amplification relied on 60 Vbeta primers (plus 13 Jbeta primers). Sequencing was performed with immunoSEQ multiplex PCR; in TCRdb, only in-frame clones are kept and a portion is missing. The table lists some 90,000 clones, around 77% of them singletons. Points from the study as a whole: Productive status was seen about 90% or about 30% of the time for most TCR beta V segments in an earlier analysis. Listed as cytomegalovirus-associated were 170 or so TCR beta chains.

CDR3 size: 15 residues. Germline CDR1 reads MNHEY; CDR2 reads SMNVEV (reference sequence). V lost 6 bases to trimming and J lost 0 bases, with 12 bases between them. On this clone itself: As yet, its antigen is unknown.

The clonotype originates from a man aged 25-40 years in good health and CMV-seronegative. Sequencing was carried out using PBMCs. The V call is TRBV27, the J call TRBJ2-1, with no clear D. The chain's CDR3 is CASRLTKSSYNEQFF. The CDR3 bases are TGTGCCAGCAGACTAACAAAGAGCTCCTACAATGAGCAGTTCTTC.